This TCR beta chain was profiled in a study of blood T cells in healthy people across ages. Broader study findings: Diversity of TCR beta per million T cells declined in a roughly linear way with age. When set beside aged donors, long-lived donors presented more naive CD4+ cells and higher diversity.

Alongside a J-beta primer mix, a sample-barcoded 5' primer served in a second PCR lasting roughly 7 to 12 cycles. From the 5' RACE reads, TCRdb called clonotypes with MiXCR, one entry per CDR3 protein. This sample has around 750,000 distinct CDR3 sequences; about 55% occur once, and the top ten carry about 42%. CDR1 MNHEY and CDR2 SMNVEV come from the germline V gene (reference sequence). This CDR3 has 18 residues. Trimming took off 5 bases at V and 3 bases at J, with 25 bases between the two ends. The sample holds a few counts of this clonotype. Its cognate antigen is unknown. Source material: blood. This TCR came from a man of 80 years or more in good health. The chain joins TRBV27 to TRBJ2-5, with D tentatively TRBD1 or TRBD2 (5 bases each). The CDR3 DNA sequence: TGTGCCAGCAGTCCCACCACTAAAAGGGGTGGGAGTAAAGAGACCCAGTACTTC. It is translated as CASSPTTKRGGSKETQYF.